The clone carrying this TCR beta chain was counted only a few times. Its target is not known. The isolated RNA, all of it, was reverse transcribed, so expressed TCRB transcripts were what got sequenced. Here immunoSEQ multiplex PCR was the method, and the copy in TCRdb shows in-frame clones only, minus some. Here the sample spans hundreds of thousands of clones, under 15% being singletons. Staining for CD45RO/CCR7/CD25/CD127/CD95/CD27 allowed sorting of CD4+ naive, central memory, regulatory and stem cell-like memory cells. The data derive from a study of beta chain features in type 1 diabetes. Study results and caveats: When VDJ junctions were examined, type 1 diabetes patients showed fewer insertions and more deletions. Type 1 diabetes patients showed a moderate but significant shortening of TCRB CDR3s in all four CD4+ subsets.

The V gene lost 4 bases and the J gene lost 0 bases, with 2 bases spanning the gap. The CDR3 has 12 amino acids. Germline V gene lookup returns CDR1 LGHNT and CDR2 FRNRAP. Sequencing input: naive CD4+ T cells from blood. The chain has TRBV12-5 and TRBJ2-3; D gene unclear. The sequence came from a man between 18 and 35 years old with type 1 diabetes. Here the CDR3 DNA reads TGTGCTAGTGGTTCGAGCACAGATACGCAGTATTTT. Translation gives CASGSSTDTQYF.